The rows below give T cell receptor beta chains drawn from one sample of a study of T cells in Graves' hyperthyroidism and ophthalmopathy. A single record per CDR3 protein comes from TCRdb applying MiXCR to the multiplex PCR reads. The sample yields approximately 690,000 distinct CDR3 sequences, roughly 15% seen once. The sample taken for sequencing was blood. These TCRs come from a woman between 45 and 60 years old with Graves' ophthalmopathy. Both conserved end residues are part of each CDR3. Fields, in order: J gene, V gene, clone size, D gene, CDR3 protein. The D gene is left open where the match is weak. Size is stated for part of the rows, as once, few or many counts, or as a class when the clone is expanded.

>TRBJ1-2|TRBV10-3|many|NA
CAITPRNNLNYGYTF
>TRBJ1-1|TRBV7-3|many|TRBD1
CASSSQGADEAFF
>TRBJ1-1|TRBV6-2/TRBV6-3|many|NA
CASSYAQGNMNTEAFF
>TRBJ2-2|TRBV5-1|many|NA
CASSGGRTTNTGELFF
>TRBJ1-4|TRBV20-1|few|NA
CSASRGPGNEKLFF
>TRBJ2-5|TRBV20-1|many|NA
CSARRLAETQYF
>TRBJ2-7|TRBV20-1|many|TRBD2
CSANGLAENYEQYF
>TRBJ2-2|TRBV6-2/TRBV6-3|NA|NA
CASSSGVLAAIFTGELFF
>TRBJ1-5|TRBV6-5|few|NA
CASSYQGHNQPQHF
>TRBJ2-1|TRBV30|many|NA
CAWRSGSRDNEQFF
>TRBJ1-6|TRBV10-3|many|NA
CAISQTLGTDNSPLHF
>TRBJ2-7|TRBV18|NA|NA
CASSNGGNYEQYF
>TRBJ2-7|TRBV29-1|NA|TRBD2
CSVTTSGTSIYEQYF
>TRBJ1-5|TRBV28|few|NA
CASRGHSNQPQHF
>TRBJ1-3|TRBV2|NA|NA
CASSEDSRNTIYF
>TRBJ1-1|TRBV9|many|NA
CASSVAGPNTEAFF
>TRBJ2-3|TRBV4-3|once|NA
CASSQVTTDTQYF
>TRBJ2-5|TRBV30|many|TRBD2
CAWSVRVLWTSGKETQYF
>TRBJ2-1|TRBV7-2|many|TRBD2
CASSLASGRALVEQFF
>TRBJ1-1|TRBV27|NA|NA
CASSFYLGGSTEAFF
>TRBJ2-1|TRBV10-3|NA|NA
CAIRTVYNEQFF
>TRBJ2-2|TRBV4-3|few|NA
CASSQEIGAYTGELFF
>TRBJ1-6|TRBV20-1|few|TRBD1
CSAATGTDNSPLHF
>TRBJ2-2|TRBV30|NA|TRBD2
CAWRREGLSGELFF
>TRBJ2-7|TRBV27|few|NA
CASSFRENYEQYF
>TRBJ2-3|TRBV5-1|many|NA
CASRYADTQYF
>TRBJ2-1|TRBV2|many|TRBD2
CASSDQGLAGGRSYNEQFF
>TRBJ2-7|TRBV20-1|many|TRBD1
CSAPTGISSYEQYF
>TRBJ2-7|TRBV6-1|many|NA
CASSATELGEQYF
>TRBJ2-1|TRBV28|NA|TRBD2
CASSKSGSYGEQFF
>TRBJ1-6|TRBV6-1|NA|NA
CASTKMGAVRSPLHF